These 4 T cell receptor beta chains were all obtained from the same sample, sequenced in a study of T-cell reconstitution after alpha-beta-depleted transplantation in children. Preparation of the TCRbeta library used unique molecular identifiers. Each CDR3 protein gets one entry after TCRdb re-called the PCR reads with MiXCR. Among approximately 240,000 distinct CDR3 sequences, about a tenth were seen once, and the ten largest hold 5% to 7%. The specimen comprised PBMCs from the stem cell graft donor, sampled from the stem cell graft. The receptor source for this set is a human donor who donated a stem cell graft to a child with acute lymphoblastic leukemia.

This clonotype came up a few times. In DNA form, the CDR3 reads TGTGCCATCAGTGGAGGGGGATCGGCAGGGGGGTATTACGAGCAGTACTTC. Translation gives CAISGGGSAGGYYEQYF. The rearrangement joins TRBV10-3 to TRBJ2-7; maybe TRBD1 (7 bases). The CDR3 has 17 amino acids. Trimming left V 4 bases short and J 4 bases short, with 23 bases between. The germline V gene encodes CDR1 ENHRY and CDR2 SYGVKD.

The V and J genes are TRBV29-1 and TRBJ2-1; 11 bases are a match to TRBD1. Germline values: CDR1 SQVTM, CDR2 ANQGSEA. V trimming: 3 bases; J trimming: 7 bases; junction bases outside the gene matches: 8. This CDR3 comprises 15 residues. The CDR3 DNA follows: TGCAGCGTTGACGGACAGGGGGCGTTTAAGAATGAGCAGTTCTTC. As protein: CSVDGQGAFKNEQFF.

This clonotype has ten or more counts. CDR3 DNA sequence: TGTGCCAGCAGCCACCTGGACAGGAGGCTTCATGGCTACACCTTC. Translating it yields CASSHLDRRLHGYTF. The chain couples TRBV4-2 to TRBJ1-2, with 7 nucleotides matching TRBD1. Germline CDR1 and CDR2: LGHNA and YNFKEQ. After removal of 3 bases from V and 6 bases from J, the junction contained 10 bases not matched to a gene. The CDR3 spans 15 residues.

This clonotype was seen more than once but under ten times. This chain connects TRBV3-1 to TRBJ2-5; D possibly corresponds to TRBD1 (6 bases). Germline-derived CDR1 and CDR2 are LGHDT and YNNKEL (reference sequence). The V gene lost 4 bases and the J gene lost 5 bases, with 17 bases spanning the gap. The CDR3 length is 15 residues. The CDR3 coding sequence is TGTGCCAGCAGCCCGCCTTTGACAGGCATTGAGACCCAGTACTTC. This gives the protein CASSPPLTGIETQYF.